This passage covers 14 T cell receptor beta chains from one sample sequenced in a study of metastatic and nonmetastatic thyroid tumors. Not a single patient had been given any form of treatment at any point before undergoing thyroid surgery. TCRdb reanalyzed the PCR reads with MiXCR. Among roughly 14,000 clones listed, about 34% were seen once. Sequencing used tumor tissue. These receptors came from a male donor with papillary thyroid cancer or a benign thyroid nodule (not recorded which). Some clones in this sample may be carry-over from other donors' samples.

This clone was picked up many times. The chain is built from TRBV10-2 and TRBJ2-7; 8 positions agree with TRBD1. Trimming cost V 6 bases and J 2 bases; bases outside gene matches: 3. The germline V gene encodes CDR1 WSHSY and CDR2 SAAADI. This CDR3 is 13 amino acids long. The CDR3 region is CASSPGQAYEQYF. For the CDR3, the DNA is TGCGCCAGCAGCCCGGGACAGGCCTACGAGCAGTACTTC.

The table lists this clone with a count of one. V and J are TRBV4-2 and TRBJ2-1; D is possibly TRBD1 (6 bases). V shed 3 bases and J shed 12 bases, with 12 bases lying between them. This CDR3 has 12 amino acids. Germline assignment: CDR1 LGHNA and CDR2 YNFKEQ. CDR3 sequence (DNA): TGTGCCAGCAGCCACAGGGGAGTGGGGCAGTTCTTC. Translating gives CASSHRGVGQFF.

CDR3 nucleotide sequence: TGTGCCAGCAGCTTACGCGCCCGCAGCAGTGAGCAGTTCTTC. It translates to CASSLRARSSEQFF. The chain joins TRBV7-3 to TRBJ2-1; D is unclear. This CDR3 region has 14 residues. CDR1 is SGHTA, CDR2 FQGTGA, per germline. V was cut by 2 bases and J by 9 bases, with 14 bases left in between.

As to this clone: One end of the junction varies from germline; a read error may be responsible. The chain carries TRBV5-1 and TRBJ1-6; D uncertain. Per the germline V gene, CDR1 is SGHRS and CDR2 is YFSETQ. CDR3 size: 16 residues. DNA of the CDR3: TGCGCCAGCAGCTTGGAACCCCTATCCCAGCTTTCAACCCTCCACTTT. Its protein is CASSLEPLSQLSTLHF.

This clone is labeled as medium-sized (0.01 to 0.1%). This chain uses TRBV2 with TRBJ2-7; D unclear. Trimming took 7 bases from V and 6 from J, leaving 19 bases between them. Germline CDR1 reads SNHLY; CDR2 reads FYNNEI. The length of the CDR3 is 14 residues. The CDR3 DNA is TGTGCCAGCACGGAGACGTCAGCTTTCCTCGAGCAGTACTTC. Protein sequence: CASTETSAFLEQYF.

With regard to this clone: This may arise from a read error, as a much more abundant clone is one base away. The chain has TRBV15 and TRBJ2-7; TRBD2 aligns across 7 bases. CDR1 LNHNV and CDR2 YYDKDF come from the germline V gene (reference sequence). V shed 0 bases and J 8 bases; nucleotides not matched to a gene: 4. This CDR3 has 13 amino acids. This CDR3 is CATSREGGDQQYF. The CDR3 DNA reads TGTGCCACCAGCAGAGAGGGGGGGGACCAGCAGTACTTC.

CDR3 sequence (DNA): TGTGCCAGCAGCACCCGGACTAGCGAGGTTCACAATGAGCAGTTCTTC. Translated: CASSTRTSEVHNEQFF. The V and J genes are TRBV11-2 and TRBJ2-1, with TRBD2 matching over 9 bases. With 5 bases clipped from V and 5 bases from J, the junction kept 10 bases outside the gene matches. The length of the CDR3 is 16 residues. From germline, CDR1 is SGHAT and CDR2 FQNNGV. The complete variable domain, with remaining parts taken from reference TRBV11-2 and TRBJ2-1, reads EAGVAQSPRYKIIEKRQSVAFWCNPISGHATLYWYQQILGQGPKLLIQFQNNGVVDDSQLPKDRFSAERLKGVDSTLKIQPAKLEDSAVYLCASSTRTSEVHNEQFFGPGTRLTVL.

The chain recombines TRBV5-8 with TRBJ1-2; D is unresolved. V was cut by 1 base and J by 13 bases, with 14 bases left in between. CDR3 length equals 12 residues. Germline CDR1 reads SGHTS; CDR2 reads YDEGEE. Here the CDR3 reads CASSLRIGSATF. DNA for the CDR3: TGTGCCAGCAGCTTGAGGATCGGGTCGGCCACCTTC.

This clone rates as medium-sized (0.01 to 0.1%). The CDR3 spells CASSAREGLRELFF. CDR3 nucleotide sequence: TGTGCCAGCAGCGCCCGGGAGGGCCTCCGGGAGCTGTTTTTT. The chain is built from TRBV11-3 and TRBJ2-2, with 8 bases that match TRBD2. Germline-derived CDR1 and CDR2 are SGHNT and YENEEA. V shed 5 bases, J shed 9 bases, and the junction held 8 bases outside the gene matches. The CDR3 consists of 14 residues.

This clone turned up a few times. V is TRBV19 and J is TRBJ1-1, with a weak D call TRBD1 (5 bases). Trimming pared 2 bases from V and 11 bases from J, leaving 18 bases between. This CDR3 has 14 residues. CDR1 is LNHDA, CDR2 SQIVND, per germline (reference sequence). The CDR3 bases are TGTGCCAGTAGTATAACAGGAGGTCAGCCGGGGGCTTTCTTT. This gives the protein CASSITGGQPGAFF.

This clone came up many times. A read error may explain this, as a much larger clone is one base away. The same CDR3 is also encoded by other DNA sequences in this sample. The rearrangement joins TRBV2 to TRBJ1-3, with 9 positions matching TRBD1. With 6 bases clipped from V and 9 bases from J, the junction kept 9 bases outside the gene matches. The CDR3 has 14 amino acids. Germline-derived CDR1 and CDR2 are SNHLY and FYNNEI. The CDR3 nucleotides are TGTGCCAGCAGCGGGACAGGGCAGGGGGGCACCATATATTTT. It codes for CASSGTGQGGTIYF.

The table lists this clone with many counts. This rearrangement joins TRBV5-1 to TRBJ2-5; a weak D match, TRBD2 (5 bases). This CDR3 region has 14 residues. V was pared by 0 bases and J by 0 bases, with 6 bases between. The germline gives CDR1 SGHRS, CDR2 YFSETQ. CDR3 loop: CASSLERYQETQYF. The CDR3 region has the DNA TGCGCCAGCAGCTTGGAGCGGTACCAAGAGACCCAGTACTTC.

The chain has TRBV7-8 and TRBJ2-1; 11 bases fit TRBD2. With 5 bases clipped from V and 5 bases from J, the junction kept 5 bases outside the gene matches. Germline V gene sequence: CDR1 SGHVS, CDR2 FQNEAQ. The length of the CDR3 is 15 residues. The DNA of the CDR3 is TGTGCCAGCAGCCGAAGGACTAGCGGGCACAATGAGCAGTTCTTC. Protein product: CASSRRTSGHNEQFF.

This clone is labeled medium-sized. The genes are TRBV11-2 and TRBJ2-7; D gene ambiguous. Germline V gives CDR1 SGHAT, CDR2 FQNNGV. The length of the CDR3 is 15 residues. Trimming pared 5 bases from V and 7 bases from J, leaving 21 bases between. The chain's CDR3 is CASSPSNPGWSEQYF. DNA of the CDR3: TGTGCCAGCAGCCCCTCGAATCCCGGTTGGTCGGAGCAGTACTTC. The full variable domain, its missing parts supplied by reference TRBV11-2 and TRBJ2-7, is EAGVAQSPRYKIIEKRQSVAFWCNPISGHATLYWYQQILGQGPKLLIQFQNNGVVDDSQLPKDRFSAERLKGVDSTLKIQPAKLEDSAVYLCASSPSNPGWSEQYFGPGTRLTVT.